This T cell receptor beta chain is from a study of blood T cell repertoires in COVID-19 (dated by TCRdb to 2020 to 2021). Background for the entire study: Samples from collaborators originated in the United States, Italy and Spain and spanned both the acute and convalescent phases of COVID-19. Sample metadata almost always included a de-identified subject ID, COVID-19 status, age in years and sex. Deeply sampled blood TCRbeta repertoires from subjects exposed to, actively infected with, or recovered from COVID-19 were included in the dataset. A freely available public database, intended as a resource for researchers studying the immune response to SARS-CoV-2, is where the repertoires were released. The prospective study material was composed of cDNA or gDNA derived from T cells, B-cell-depleted T cells, or PBMCs. The samples were drawn from the first 160 participants of the ongoing ImmuneRACE study and from some 1,300 subjects provided by 6 global collaborators. HLA class I and class II types, where available, came from metadata supplied by the sample provider rather than from assay-based typing. Overall results and qualifications from the work: How much clinical and demographic metadata was included differed by source and by participant, and the metadata was provided uncurated.

TCRbeta CDR3 regions were amplified from genomic DNA using the immunoSEQ Assay, a bias-controlled multiplex PCR. From the authors' description of their analysis: The number of nucleated cells in each sample was estimated by amplification of reference gene primers within the assay. Sequence reads were collapsed and filtered to measure the absolute abundance of every unique TCRbeta CDR3 rearrangement. Productive Simpson clonality was computed per sample as the square root of Simpson's diversity index over productive rearrangements. Imported from immuneACCESS, the table was reduced by TCRdb to in-frame sequences with V and J called. These copies leave out some clones; in studies compared against another copy, an unresolved V gene accounts for under half, and the cause of the remainder is not known. V, J and clone size derive from that table, while D and trimming were established from the DNA sequence. This sample has tens of thousands of clones in its table, and more than 60% of those were observed once. The ten largest clones capture roughly 21% of the sample.

Notes on this clone: This receptor's antigen is unknown. The input lacks base qualities; no much larger clone sits a single base away.

Each collaborating institution followed its own protocols to collect whole blood in K2EDTA tubes. For TCRbeta analysis, collaborators shipped samples in one of three forms: frozen whole blood, isolated PBMCs, or DNA extracted from either of those sample types. The CDR3 holds 13 amino acids from the cysteine to the phenylalanine. Kept here is only the CDR3 DNA, which spans 39 bases and is read in frame from base 1. A distance of 5 bases separates the germline ends of V and J, which lose 0 bases and 2 bases respectively. From the germline V gene, CDR1 is SGDLS and CDR2 is YYNGEE. This receptor chain uses TRBV9 and TRBJ2-5; the D gene is unclear. Sequenced input: peripheral blood. The receptor was derived from a woman older than 75 with active or convalescent COVID-19. The DNA sequence is as follows: TGTGCCAGCAGCGTAGCGGGTCAAGAGACCCAGTACTTC. Its protein is CASSVAGQETQYF.